The source of this T cell receptor beta chain is a study of cytomegalovirus exposure and HLA in healthy donors. Findings of the study overall: According to an earlier analysis, most TCR beta V segments yielded productive rearrangements about 87% or about 30% of the time.

Trimming left V 0 bases short and J 0 bases short, with 11 bases between. Germline CDR1 MNHEY, CDR2 SVGAGI. The CDR3 loop spans 16 amino acids. This clone came up a few times. Its cognate antigen is unknown. PCR used 60 Vbeta primers and 13 Jbeta primers. Produced via immunoSEQ multiplex PCR; TCRdb's table is partial and in-frame only. There are 20,000 or so clones in the sample; over 65% occur only once, and under 8% lies in the top ten. The sequence derives from a man in his sixties in good health and CMV-seronegative. Sequenced: PBMCs. V gene TRBV6-5 combines with J gene TRBJ2-5; D gene uncertain. The DNA for the CDR3 is TGTGCCAGCAGTTACTCTATCGTCGCAGACCAAGAGACCCAGTACTTC. Translation: CASSYSIVADQETQYF.